This T cell receptor (beta chain) derives from a study of blood T cells in healthy people across ages. Germline assignment: CDR1 SGHRS and CDR2 YFSETQ. Trimming removed 1 base at V and 6 bases at J, with 11 bases between. The CDR3 totals 14 residues. There are many counts of this clonotype. Using a J-beta primer mix together with a sample-barcoded 5' primer, a second PCR was run for roughly 6 to 11 cycles. Any given sample supplied a minimum of 2.5 million CDR3-containing paired-end reads. TCRdb reprocessed the 5' RACE reads with MiXCR, giving one entry per CDR3 protein. The table records hundreds of thousands of distinct CDR3 sequences, about 61% of them present only once.

V gene TRBV5-1 combines with J gene TRBJ2-1; D gene uncertain. Sequenced: blood. The TCR originated in a man aged 40-49 years in good health. The CDR3 is CASSLNSLLNEQFF. The CDR3 coding sequence is TGCGCCAGCAGCTTGAACTCCCTGCTCAATGAGCAGTTCTTC. The full variable domain, rest sourced from reference TRBV5-1 and TRBJ2-1, is KAGVTQTPRYLIKTRGQQVTLSCSPISGHRSVSWYQQTPGQGLQFLFEYFSETQRNKGNFPGRFSGRQFSNSRSEMNVSTLELGDSALYLCASSLNSLLNEQFFGPGTRLTVL.